This T cell receptor beta chain derives from a study of shared clonotypes between healthy human individuals. The study, taken as a whole, reports: The study found lower generation probabilities in non-shared clonotypes than in those shared by all four donors.

CDR3 size: 14 residues. Germline assignment: CDR1 MGHRA and CDR2 YSYEKL. The germline V and J ends were trimmed by 5 bases and 5 bases, with 13 bases remaining between them. This clone has just a few counts. The antigen is undetermined. Data came from immunoSEQ multiplex PCR; TCRdb stores just in-frame clones and leaves some out. The table records a few million clones, 93% of them present only once. The receptor comes from a man younger than 35 in good health. Some clones in this sample may be carry-over from other donors' samples. The rearrangement joins TRBV4-1 to TRBJ1-5, with D possibly matching TRBD1 (5 bases). Material for sequencing was naive CD4+ T cells from PBMCs. Subset of the sample: CD45RA+ positively selected. The DNA of the CDR3 is TGCGCCAGCAGCTCAGGGACTTTGGATCAGCCCCAGCATTTT. This codes for CASSSGTLDQPQHF.